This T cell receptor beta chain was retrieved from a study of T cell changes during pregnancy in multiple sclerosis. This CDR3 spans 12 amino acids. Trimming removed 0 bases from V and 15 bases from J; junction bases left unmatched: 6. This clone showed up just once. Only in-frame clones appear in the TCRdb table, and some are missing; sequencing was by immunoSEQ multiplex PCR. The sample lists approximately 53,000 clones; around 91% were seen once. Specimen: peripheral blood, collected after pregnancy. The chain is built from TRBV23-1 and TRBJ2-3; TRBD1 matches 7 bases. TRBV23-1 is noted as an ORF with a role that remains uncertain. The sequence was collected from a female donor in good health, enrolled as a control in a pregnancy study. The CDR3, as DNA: TGCGCCAGCAGTCAATCCCCCAGGGGGACCTATTTT. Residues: CASSQSPRGTYF.